This TCR beta chain is drawn from a study of shared clonotypes between healthy human individuals. The assay was immunoSEQ multiplex PCR, and TCRdb's table has in-frame clones only and misses some. The sample records 2.5 million or so clones, 90% to 95% being singletons. CD4+ cells yielded CD45RA+ naive and CD45RA-negative memory subsets. Sequencing was carried out using naive CD4+ T cells sorted from blood. Noted subset: CD45RA+ positively selected. The sequence was collected from a young man in good health.

The CDR3 nucleotides read TGTGCCAGCAGCCACCGTGTTGACGGCCTTTGGAGCTACACCTTC. Its translation is CASSHRVDGLWSYTF. This chain connects TRBV7-9 to TRBJ1-2, with unresolved D. Per germline, CDR1 SEHNR and CDR2 FQNEAQ (reference sequence). This CDR3 is built from 15 residues. Trimming removed 5 bases at V and 9 bases at J, with 22 bases between. Supplemented by reference TRBV7-9 and TRBJ1-2, the full variable domain reads DTGVSQNPRHKITKRGQNVTFRCDPISEHNRLYWYRQTLGQGPEFLTYFQNEAQLEKSRLLSDRFSAERPKGSFSTLEIQRTEQGDSAMYLCASSHRVDGLWSYTFGSGTRLTVV.